This T cell receptor (beta chain) was observed in a study of blood T cell repertoires in COVID-19. Per germline, CDR1 WNHNN and CDR2 SYGVQD (reference sequence). V dropped 4 bases and J dropped 2 bases, with 18 bases sitting between them. CDR3 length equals 16 residues. Here immunoSEQ multiplex PCR was the method, and the copy in TCRdb shows in-frame clones only, minus some. The profile shows 35,000 to 45,000 clones, about four fifths of them singletons. The chain employs TRBV10-1 and TRBJ2-7; the D gene is possibly TRBD2 (6 bases). This sequence originates from a man aged 70 or older with acute or convalescent COVID-19. The sequencing sample was made of peripheral blood. CDR3 region: CASSGPGWTGAYEQYF. For the CDR3, the DNA is TGCGCCAGCAGTGGCCCCGGGTGGACGGGGGCCTACGAGCAGTACTTC.